A selection of T cell receptor beta chains follows, all from one sample in a study of OX40 agonist ivuxolimab in advanced cancers. Sequenced by immunoSEQ multiplex PCR; TCRdb stores in-frame clones only, minus some. Of more than 95,000 clones listed, roughly 94% are singletons. The starting material was CD4+ or CD8+ T cells sorted from blood, obtained in a trial of the OX40 agonist ivuxolimab. These receptors all come from an adult with an advanced solid tumor such as melanoma, head and neck, liver or kidney cancer. Each CDR3 is given with its conserved first and last residue. Fields, in order: V gene, J gene, clone size, D gene, CDR3 DNA, CDR3 protein. The D gene is left open where the match is weak. A row's size may be missing; if present it is once, few, many or a size class.

TRBV5-6,TRBJ1-6,-,TRBD1,TGTGCCAGCAGCCCCCGACGGACAGGGCGGAGTAATTCACCCCTCCACTTT,CASSPRRTGRSNSPLHF
TRBV9,TRBJ2-7,-,TRBD1,TGTGCCAGCAGCGTAGGGGCAGGGGGATACTCCTACGAGCAGTACTTC,CASSVGAGGYSYEQYF
TRBV28,TRBJ2-7,-,-,TGTGCCAGCAGTCCCCGTGGGGGTGTACGCGAGCAGTACTTC,CASSPRGGVREQYF
TRBV10-3,TRBJ2-5,-,-,TGTGCCATCAGGTTACGGGAGACCCAGTACTTC,CAIRLRETQYF
TRBV27,TRBJ1-6,-,-,TGTGCCAGCAGTCCTAACGCGCACATAAGGAGGGGTAATTCACCCCTCCACTTT,CASSPNAHIRRGNSPLHF
TRBV6-1,TRBJ2-1,-,TRBD2,TGTGCCTCACAGGGTCAGGGACTAGCGTTGAATGAGCAGTTCTTC,CASQGQGLALNEQFF
TRBV9,TRBJ2-3,-,TRBD2,TGTGCCAGCAGCGGAGGACTAGCGGGGCCAGATACGCAGTATTTT,CASSGGLAGPDTQYF
TRBV28,TRBJ2-5,-,-,TGTGCCAGCAGTTTAGGGGCCCTCCAAGAGACCCAGTACTTC,CASSLGALQETQYF
TRBV4-2,TRBJ2-7,-,TRBD2,TGTGCCAGCAGCCCGCGGACTAGCGGGAGGGCCGGGGTCTACGAGCAGTACTTC,CASSPRTSGRAGVYEQYF
TRBV4-2,TRBJ1-4,-,-,TGTGCCAGCAGCCAAGAAGGAGGGGGGTACACTAATGAAAAACTGTTTTTT,CASSQEGGGYTNEKLFF
TRBV19,TRBJ1-2,once,TRBD1,TGTGCCAGTAGTACCGAGGGGGCGCCTAACTATGGCTACACCTTC,CASSTEGAPNYGYTF
TRBV5-4,TRBJ2-1,-,TRBD2,TGTGCCAGCAGCTTGGGACTAGCGGGGGATCCTCGGTTCTTC,CASSLGLAGDPRFF
TRBV2,TRBJ1-2,-,-,TGTGCCAGCAGTGAAGGGGGTTTGACAGACCGCTACACCTTC,CASSEGGLTDRYTF
TRBV5-4,TRBJ1-5,-,-,TGTGCCAGCAGCTTGGATAGCAATCAGCCCCAGCATTTT,CASSLDSNQPQHF
TRBV18,TRBJ1-4,-,-,TGTGCCAGCTCACCCGGTCTGGGGAGTGAGGTAAAACTGTTTTTT,CASSPGLGSEVKLFF
TRBV5-1,TRBJ1-5,-,TRBD1,TGCGCCAGCAGCTCCTCCGGGACAGCAGGTCAGCCCCAGCATTTT,CASSSSGTAGQPQHF
TRBV5-1,TRBJ2-6,-,-,TGCGCCAGCAGCCCTCACCGGGACCGCCGCTCTGGGGCCAACGTCCTGACTTTC,CASSPHRDRRSGANVLTF
TRBV7-6,TRBJ2-2,-,-,TGTGCCAGCAGCTTAGACAGGAGAGATATGAGGGCCACCGGGGAGCTGTTTTTT,CASSLDRRDMRATGELFF
TRBV19,TRBJ1-3,-,-,TGTGCCAGTAGTATCGGCCAGGTCTCTGGAAACACCATATATTTT,CASSIGQVSGNTIYF
TRBV27,TRBJ1-4,-,-,TGTGCCAGCGGCAAGGGAGTCGGGGAAAAACTGTTTTTT,CASGKGVGEKLFF
TRBV27,TRBJ1-4,-,-,TGTGCCAGCAGTTCCTCCTGGGACGCCCGGAGCAGCCCGAGGGAACTGTTTTTT,CASSSSWDARSSPRELFF
TRBV7-2,TRBJ1-2,-,-,TGTGCCAGCAGCCTAAGACGAAACTATGGCTACACCTTC,CASSLRRNYGYTF
TRBV15,TRBJ2-3,once,TRBD2,TGTGCCACCAGCGGGAGCTGGGGAGGGGCCGAGGGCACAGATACGCAGTATTTT,CATSGSWGGAEGTDTQYF
TRBV7-8,TRBJ2-7,-,TRBD2,TGTGCCAGCAGAGACGCGGGGGGTACCATCTACGAGCAGTACTTC,CASRDAGGTIYEQYF
TRBV9,TRBJ2-7,-,-,TGTGCCAGCAGCGCGGGGGGACAGGCCTACTACGAGCAGTACTTC,CASSAGGQAYYEQYF
TRBV6-6,TRBJ2-7,-,TRBD1,TGTGCCAGCAGCCGTGACAGGGACGCCTACGAGCAGTACTTC,CASSRDRDAYEQYF
TRBV28,TRBJ2-5,-,-,TGTGCCAGCAGTCCGAGGCCACCGCTAAAAGAGACCCAGTACTTC,CASSPRPPLKETQYF
TRBV4-3,TRBJ2-2,once,TRBD2,TGCGCCAGCAGCCAAGATAGGGGTAGCGGGGGGTTCGCGAACACCGGGGAGCTGTTTTTT,CASSQDRGSGGFANTGELFF
TRBV9,TRBJ2-5,-,-,TGTGCCAGCAGCGAGGGCCCTTCGAGGGGGGAGACCCAGTACTTC,CASSEGPSRGETQYF
TRBV4-3,TRBJ2-4,-,-,TGCGCCAGCAGCTTCCGGGTGGTAGACATTCAGTACTTC,CASSFRVVDIQYF
TRBV4-3,TRBJ2-7,once,-,TGCGCCAGCAGCCAAGGTACCCTCCCGGACTTC,CASSQGTLPDF
TRBV7-2,TRBJ1-2,-,-,TGTGCCAGCAGCTTAGCACAGGGCCCTAACTATGGCTACACCTTC,CASSLAQGPNYGYTF
TRBV25-1,TRBJ2-3,-,-,TGTGCCAGCAATGACCTTAGCACAGATACGCAGTATTTT,CASNDLSTDTQYF
TRBV18,TRBJ1-3,-,TRBD1,TGTGCCAGCTCACCGACAGGGAGCTCTGGAAACACCATATATTTT,CASSPTGSSGNTIYF
TRBV6-5,TRBJ2-7,-,-,TGTGCCAGCAGAACCCGGGACGGCTCCTACGAGCAGTACTTC,CASRTRDGSYEQYF
TRBV21-1,TRBJ2-5,-,-,TGTGCCAGCAGCAAATCTGTTCTGGGGGAAGAGACCCAGTACTTC,CASSKSVLGEETQYF
TRBV19,TRBJ1-2,once,-,TGTGCCAGTACCGACAGTCCGGGTTTCAACTATGGCTACACCTTC,CASTDSPGFNYGYTF
TRBV15,TRBJ1-4,-,-,TGTGCCACCAGCACAGGGGATTCTAATGAAAAACTGTTTTTT,CATSTGDSNEKLFF
TRBV7-2,TRBJ2-7,-,-,TGTGCCAGCAGTGCACAGGGACCCGTAACCGAGCAGTACTTC,CASSAQGPVTEQYF
TRBV6-1,TRBJ1-2,once,-,TGTGCCAGCAGAGGCCCAGGGGAAGCAAACTATGGCTACACCTTC,CASRGPGEANYGYTF
TRBV7-2,TRBJ2-7,-,-,TGTGCCAGCAGCTTAGTTGTCAAAACCCACGAGCAGTACTTC,CASSLVVKTHEQYF
TRBV5-1,TRBJ1-4,once,TRBD1,TGCGCCAGCAGGGGGGAGGGGACAGGTGAAAAACTGTTTTTT,CASRGEGTGEKLFF
TRBV5-1,TRBJ1-2,-,-,TGCGCCAGCAGGCAGGGGTCAGAATATGGCTACACCTTC,CASRQGSEYGYTF
TRBV6-5,TRBJ2-3,few,-,TGTGCCAGCAGTTACAGGGGCACAGATACGCAGTATTTT,CASSYRGTDTQYF
TRBV29-1,TRBJ1-5,-,-,TGCAGCGTTTTGACAGGCATTAATCAGCCCCAGCATTTT,CSVLTGINQPQHF
TRBV7-2,TRBJ1-1,-,-,TGTGCCAGCAGCTTAGGGGGTTGGACAGTCAGCACTGAAGCTTTCTTT,CASSLGGWTVSTEAFF